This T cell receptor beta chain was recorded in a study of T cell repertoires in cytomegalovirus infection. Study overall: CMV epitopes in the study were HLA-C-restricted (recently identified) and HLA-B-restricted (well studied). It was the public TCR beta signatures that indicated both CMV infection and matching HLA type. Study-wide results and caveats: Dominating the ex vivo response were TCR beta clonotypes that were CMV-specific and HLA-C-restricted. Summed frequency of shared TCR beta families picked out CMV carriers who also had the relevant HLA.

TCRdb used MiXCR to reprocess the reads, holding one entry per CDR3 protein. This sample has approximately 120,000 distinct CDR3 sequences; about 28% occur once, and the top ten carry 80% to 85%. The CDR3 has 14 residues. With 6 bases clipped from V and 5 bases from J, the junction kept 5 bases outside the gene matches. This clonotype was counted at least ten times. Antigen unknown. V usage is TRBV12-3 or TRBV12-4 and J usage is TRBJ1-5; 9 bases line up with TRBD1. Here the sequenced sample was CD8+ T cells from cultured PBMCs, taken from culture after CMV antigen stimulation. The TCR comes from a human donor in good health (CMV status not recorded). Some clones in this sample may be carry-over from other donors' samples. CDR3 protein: CASSRDRVDQPQHF. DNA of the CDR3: TGTGCCAGCAGCCGGGACAGGGTTGATCAGCCCCAGCATTTT.